The 10 T cell receptor beta chains reported below all come from one sample, sequenced in a study of shared clonotypes between healthy human individuals. Naive CD8 isolation took CD45RO-negative cells positively selected for CCR7 and excluded terminally differentiated effector memory CD45RA+ cells. Some clones are missing from TCRdb's copy, which holds only in-frame ones; the method was immunoSEQ multiplex PCR. The sample shows about 680,000 clones, approximately 90% of them seen only once. The sequencing sample was made of naive CD8+ T cells sorted from blood. Every receptor here comes from a man aged 30 to 39 in good health.

The rearrangement joins TRBV5-1 to TRBJ2-7, with 12 bases fitting TRBD2. There are 15 residues in the CDR3. CDR1 is SGHRS and CDR2 is YFSETQ in the germline V gene. Unmatched junction bases numbered 4, after V lost 0 bases and J lost 6 bases. The CDR3 region is CASSLATSGRLEQYF. CDR3 DNA sequence: TGCGCCAGCAGCTTGGCGACTAGCGGGAGACTCGAGCAGTACTTC.

The rearrangement joins TRBV9 to TRBJ2-5; tentative D call: TRBD1 (6 bases). This CDR3 has 14 amino acids. V lost 3 bases and J 0 bases, leaving 9 bases between the germline ends. Germline CDR1 SGDLS, CDR2 YYNGEE. This CDR3 is CASSAQGYQETQYF. CDR3 DNA sequence: TGTGCCAGCAGCGCCCAGGGGTACCAAGAGACCCAGTACTTC. The full variable domain, completed using reference TRBV9 and TRBJ2-5, is DSGVTQTPKHLITATGQRVTLRCSPRSGDLSVYWYQQSLDQGLQFLIQYYNGEERAKGNILERFSAQQFPDLHSELNLSSLELGDSALYFCASSAQGYQETQYFGPGTRLLVL.

The V and J genes are TRBV7-8 and TRBJ2-2; TRBD1 is a possible D gene (6 bases). Deletions cut 4 bases from V and 4 bases from J, with 19 bases between. This CDR3 is 17 amino acids long. Germline CDR1 is SGHVS and CDR2 is FQNEAQ. The DNA for the CDR3 is TGTGCCAGCAGCTGGCACCGGGACAAATCGTCCACCGGGGAGCTGTTTTTT. Translation: CASSWHRDKSSTGELFF.

The genes are TRBV4-1 and TRBJ2-7; 9 nucleotides match TRBD2. Trimming cost V 0 bases and J 4 bases; bases outside gene matches: 13. This CDR3 has 18 residues. Germline CDR1 reads MGHRA; CDR2 reads YSYEKL. The CDR3 nucleotides read TGCGCCAGCAGCCAAGAAGGACTTGAAACTAGCGGGTTTTACGAGCAGTACTTC. This codes for CASSQEGLETSGFYEQYF.

V gene TRBV10-2 combines with J gene TRBJ2-2; maybe TRBD2 (5 bases). V lost 7 bases, J lost 4 bases, and 10 bases lay in between. Germline-derived CDR1 and CDR2 are WSHSY and SAAADI. The CDR3 consists of 13 residues. The CDR3 loop is CASMGGFTGELFF. In nucleotides, the CDR3 is TGCGCCAGCATGGGCGGGTTCACCGGGGAGCTGTTTTTT.

This chain uses TRBV19 with TRBJ2-7, with D possibly matching TRBD2 (6 bases). The V gene lost 3 bases and the J gene lost 1 base, with 10 bases spanning the gap. The V gene's germline CDR1 is LNHDA and CDR2 SQIVND (reference sequence). This CDR3 is built from 14 residues. Here the CDR3 reads CASSMTAGSYEQYF. DNA of the CDR3: TGTGCCAGTAGTATGACGGCGGGATCCTACGAGCAGTACTTC.

The chain uses TRBV21-1 and TRBJ2-3; the D call TRBD2 from the table was never checked on the DNA. TRBV21-1 is flagged as a pseudogene. This CDR3 is 16 amino acids long. This CDR3 reads CASSKPERRGADTQYF. As DNA, the CDR3 is TGTGCCAGCAGCAAACCTGAGCGTCGGGGGGCAGATACGCAGTATTTT.

The chain employs TRBV5-7 and TRBJ2-2; TRBD2 might be the D (5 bases). TRBV5-7 is flagged as an ORF with uncertain function. V lost 2 bases to trimming and J lost 4 bases, with 12 bases between them. The CDR3 consists of 15 residues. The CDR3: CASSFPGSRTGELFF. The CDR3, as DNA: TGTGCCAGCAGCTTCCCGGGGTCCCGCACCGGGGAGCTGTTTTTT.

V gene TRBV7-6 combines with J gene TRBJ2-7, with D tentatively TRBD2 (6 bases). Trimming removed 4 bases from V and 2 bases from J, with 18 bases in between. Per the germline V gene, CDR1 is SGHVS and CDR2 is FNYEAQ. This CDR3 comprises 16 residues. This CDR3 reads CASSSGDSHRPYEQYF. CDR3 coding DNA: TGTGCCAGCAGCTCGGGAGACAGCCACAGGCCCTACGAGCAGTACTTC. The full variable domain, in which reference TRBV7-6 and TRBJ2-7 provide the parts outside the CDR3, is GAGVSQSPRYKVTKRGQDVALRCDPISGHVSLYWYRQALGQGPEFLTYFNYEAQQDKSGLPNDRFSAERPEGSISTLTIQRTEQRDSAMYRCASSSGDSHRPYEQYFGPGTRLTVT.

V gene TRBV7-9 combines with J gene TRBJ1-4; 8 bases line up with TRBD1. Germline CDR1 SEHNR, CDR2 FQNEAQ (reference sequence). Trimming cost V 4 bases and J 8 bases; bases outside gene matches: 9. The CDR3 length is 15 residues. DNA for the CDR3: TGTGCCAGCAGCTCTCTAGGACAGGGCAGGGAAAAACTGTTTTTT. As protein: CASSSLGQGREKLFF.